What follows are 5 T cell receptor beta chains derived from one specimen sequenced in a study of cytomegalovirus exposure and HLA in healthy donors. PCR amplification relied on 60 Vbeta primers (plus 13 Jbeta primers). Generated by immunoSEQ multiplex PCR, the TCRdb table keeps only in-frame clones and is missing some. The sample consists of about 190,000 clones, roughly 80% of them appearing once. Sequenced: PBMCs. The receptor set was obtained from a woman aged 18-35 years in good health and CMV-seronegative.

The chain combines TRBV21-1 with TRBJ1-1; TRBD1, as called in the table, went unchecked against the DNA. TRBV21-1 is designated a pseudogene. The CDR3 spans 16 residues. CDR3 bases: TGTGCCAGCAGCGCCTTTAGGACAGTAGCGAACACTGAAGCTTTCTTT. It yields the protein CASSAFRTVANTEAFF.

The rearrangement uses TRBV4-2 and TRBJ2-7, with 7 bases identical to TRBD1. Germline CDR1 is LGHNA and CDR2 is YNFKEQ. V shed 0 bases and J 2 bases; nucleotides not matched to a gene: 4. The CDR3 covers 15 residues. CDR3 region: CASSQDLQGAYEQYF. CDR3 DNA sequence: TGTGCCAGCAGCCAAGATTTGCAGGGGGCCTACGAGCAGTACTTC.

The rearrangement joins TRBV28 to TRBJ2-5, with 7 nucleotides matching TRBD2. The length of the CDR3 is 13 residues. The V gene end was trimmed by 3 bases and the J gene end by 3 bases; junction bases not matched to a gene: 1. Germline V gene sequence: CDR1 MDHEN, CDR2 SYDVKM. This chain's CDR3 is CASSFAGEETQYF. CDR3 bases: TGTGCCAGCAGTTTCGCGGGAGAAGAGACCCAGTACTTC.

This chain connects TRBV6-1 to TRBJ2-7, with 8 bases lining up with TRBD1. V was pared by 11 bases and J by 1 base, with 10 bases of the junction left unmatched. The germline V gene has CDR1 MNHNS and CDR2 SASEGT. The CDR3 totals 14 residues. The CDR3 sequence: CARQMTGVSYEQYF. The CDR3 bases are TGTGCCCGCCAAATGACAGGGGTATCCTACGAGCAGTACTTC.

This chain uses TRBV9 with TRBJ1-5; D possibly corresponds to TRBD1 (6 bases). The CDR3 sequence is 14 residues long. Germline assignment: CDR1 SGDLS and CDR2 YYNGEE. Between the trimmed V and J ends, which lost 1 base and 6 bases, there was a span of 11 bases. Here the CDR3 reads CASSVSGRGQPQHF. DNA for the CDR3: TGTGCCAGCAGCGTAAGTGGCAGGGGTCAGCCCCAGCATTTT.